This T cell receptor (beta chain) emerged from a study of cytomegalovirus exposure and HLA in healthy donors. PCR involved 60 Vbeta and 13 Jbeta primers. TCRdb's copy holds only in-frame clones and misses some; the assay was immunoSEQ multiplex PCR. This sample has roughly 100,000 clones, with 82% found just once. The receptor was derived from a man aged 25 to 45 in good health and CMV-seropositive. Sequenced input: PBMCs.

The CDR3 is CASSPPGQGRNTEAFF. The CDR3 DNA sequence: TGTGCCAGCAGTCCCCCGGGACAGGGCCGGAACACTGAAGCTTTCTTT. The genes are TRBV28 and TRBJ1-1; 9 nucleotides agree with TRBD1. Germline V CDR1 and CDR2: MDHEN, SYDVKM. The length of the CDR3 is 16 residues. V lost 5 bases and J lost 1; bases outside the gene matches: 8.